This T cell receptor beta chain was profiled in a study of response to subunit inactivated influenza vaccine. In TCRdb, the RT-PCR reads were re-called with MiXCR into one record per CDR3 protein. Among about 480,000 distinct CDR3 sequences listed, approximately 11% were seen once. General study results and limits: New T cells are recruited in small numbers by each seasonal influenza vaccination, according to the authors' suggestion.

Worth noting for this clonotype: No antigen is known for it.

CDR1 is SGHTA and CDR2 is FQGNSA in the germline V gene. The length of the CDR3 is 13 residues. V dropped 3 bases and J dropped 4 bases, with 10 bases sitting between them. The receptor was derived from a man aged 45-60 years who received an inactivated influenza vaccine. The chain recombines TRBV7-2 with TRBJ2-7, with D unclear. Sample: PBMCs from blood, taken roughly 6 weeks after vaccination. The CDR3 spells CASSFSQLYEQYF. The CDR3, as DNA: TGTGCCAGCAGCTTTTCTCAACTGTACGAGCAGTACTTC.